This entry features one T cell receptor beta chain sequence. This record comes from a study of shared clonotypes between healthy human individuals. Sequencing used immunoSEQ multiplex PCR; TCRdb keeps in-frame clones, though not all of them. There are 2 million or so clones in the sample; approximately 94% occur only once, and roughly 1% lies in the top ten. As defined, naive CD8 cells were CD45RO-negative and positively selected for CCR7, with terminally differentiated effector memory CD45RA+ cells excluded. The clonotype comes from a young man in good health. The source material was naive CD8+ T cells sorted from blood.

The CDR3 reads CASSGIGGPYEQYF. The CDR3 DNA follows: TGTGCCAGCAGCGGGATAGGGGGGCCCTACGAGCAGTACTTC. V and J are TRBV5-6 and TRBJ2-7, with D perhaps being TRBD1 or TRBD2 (6 bases each). Per germline, CDR1 SGHDT and CDR2 YYEEEE. The V gene lost 4 bases and the J gene lost 2 bases, with 13 bases spanning the gap. The CDR3 has 14 residues. The full variable domain, in which reference TRBV5-6 and TRBJ2-7 provide the parts outside the CDR3, is DAGVTQSPTHLIKTRGQQVTLRCSPKSGHDTVSWYQQALGQGPQFIFQYYEEEERQRGNFPDRFSGHQFPNYSSELNVNALLLGDSALYLCASSGIGGPYEQYFGPGTRLTVT.